Shown below are 9 T cell receptor beta chains from a single sample sequenced in a study of blood T cell repertoires in COVID-19. Some clones are missing from TCRdb's copy, which holds only in-frame ones; the method was immunoSEQ multiplex PCR. The table shows about 170,000 clones, with about 90% occurring only once. Source material: peripheral blood. The receptors here all came from a woman in her sixties with COVID-19, enrolled during active disease.

CDR3 nucleotide sequence: TGTGCCAGCAGCTTAGTTTTAGGTGACAGGGGGTTCTGGGAGCAGTTCTTC. Translating gives CASSLVLGDRGFWEQFF. V usage is TRBV11-2 and J usage is TRBJ2-1; 9 bases match TRBD1. CDR3 length: 17 residues. Per germline, CDR1 SGHAT and CDR2 FQNNGV. V lost 1 base and J lost 10; bases outside the gene matches: 14.

CDR3 residues: CASSIGGNQPQHF. The DNA for the CDR3 is TGTGCCAGTAGTATTGGGGGGAATCAGCCCCAGCATTTT. The rearrangement links TRBV19 to TRBJ1-5; TRBD1 might be the D (5 bases). Germline V CDR1 and CDR2: LNHDA, SQIVND (reference sequence). This CDR3 contains 13 residues. V was trimmed by 3 bases and J by 4 bases, leaving 7 bases between them.

The chain recombines TRBV9 with TRBJ2-7; no firm D call. Germline values: CDR1 SGDLS, CDR2 YYNGEE. Trimming removed 0 bases from V and 0 bases from J, with 7 bases in between. The CDR3 length is 14 residues. CDR3 protein: CASSVGASSYEQYF. CDR3 bases: TGTGCCAGCAGCGTAGGGGCCAGCTCCTACGAGCAGTACTTC.

The CDR3, as DNA: TGTGCCAGCAGTTACCGGAGTCAGCCCCAGCATTTT. Its translation: CASSYRSQPQHF. This chain links TRBV6-5 with TRBJ1-5; D gene uncertain. The CDR3 has 12 residues. Germline CDR1 is MNHEY and CDR2 is SVGAGI. V lost 2 bases, J lost 6 bases, and 5 bases lay in between.

The rearrangement links TRBV4-3 to TRBJ2-1; 7 bases are shared with TRBD2. Germline V CDR1 and CDR2: LGHNA, YSLEER. J gave up 4 bases and V 4 bases, and 7 bases lay outside the gene matches. This CDR3 region has 15 residues. The CDR3 sequence is CASSPGTSVYNEQFF. CDR3 sequence (DNA): TGCGCCAGCAGCCCCGGAACTAGCGTTTACAATGAGCAGTTCTTC.

The V gene is TRBV29-1, the J gene TRBJ1-2; TRBD1 matches 8 bases. Germline V gene lookup returns CDR1 SQVTM and CDR2 ANQGSEA. The J segment lost 7 bases and the V segment lost 6 bases, leaving 10 bases of the junction unmatched. The CDR3 consists of 13 residues. The DNA of the CDR3 is TGCAGCGTCCACGACAGGGGTCGACGTGGCTACACCTTC. It is translated as CSVHDRGRRGYTF.

The chain links TRBV7-3 to TRBJ2-7; the D gene is possibly TRBD1 (5 bases). Trimming cost V 5 bases and J 2 bases, with 16 bases left between them. Germline CDR1 is SGHTA and CDR2 is FQGTGA. The CDR3 sequence is 15 residues long. The CDR3 sequence: CASSPQRGSTYEQYF. CDR3 coding DNA: TGTGCCAGCAGCCCCCAAAGGGGTTCCACCTACGAGCAGTACTTC.

The gene calls are TRBV12-3 or TRBV12-4 and TRBJ2-3, with D unresolved. CDR3 length: 11 amino acids. Trimming left V 6 bases short and J 10 bases short, with 11 bases between. Written as DNA, the CDR3 is TGTGCCAGCAGCCCAGTCTCTGCGCAGTATTTT. Translation gives CASSPVSAQYF.

This chain connects TRBV15 to TRBJ2-7; D gene uncertain. This CDR3 comprises 12 residues. Per germline, CDR1 LNHNV and CDR2 YYDKDF (reference sequence). Trimming shortened V by 0 bases and J by 4 bases, and 4 bases separated the two germline ends. The CDR3 DNA follows: TGTGCCACCAGCAGAGATCTTTACGAGCAGTACTTC. It codes for CATSRDLYEQYF.